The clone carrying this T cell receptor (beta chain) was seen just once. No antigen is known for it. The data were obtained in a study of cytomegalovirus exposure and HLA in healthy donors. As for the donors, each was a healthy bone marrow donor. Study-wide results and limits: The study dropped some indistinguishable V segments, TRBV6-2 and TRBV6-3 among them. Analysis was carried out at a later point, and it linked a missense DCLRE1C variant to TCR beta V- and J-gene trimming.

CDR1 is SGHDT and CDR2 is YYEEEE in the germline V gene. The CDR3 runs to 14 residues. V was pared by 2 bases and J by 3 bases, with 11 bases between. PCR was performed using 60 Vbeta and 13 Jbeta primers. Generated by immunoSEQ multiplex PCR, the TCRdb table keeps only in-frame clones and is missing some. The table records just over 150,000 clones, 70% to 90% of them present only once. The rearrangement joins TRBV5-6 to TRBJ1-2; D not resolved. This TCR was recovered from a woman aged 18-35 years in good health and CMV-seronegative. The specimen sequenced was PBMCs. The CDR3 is CASSLTYPDYGYTF. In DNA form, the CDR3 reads TGTGCCAGCAGCTTAACCTACCCGGACTATGGCTACACCTTC. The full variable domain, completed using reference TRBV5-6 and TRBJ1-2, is DAGVTQSPTHLIKTRGQQVTLRCSPKSGHDTVSWYQQALGQGPQFIFQYYEEEERQRGNFPDRFSGHQFPNYSSELNVNALLLGDSALYLCASSLTYPDYGYTFGSGTRLTVV.